Given below is one T cell receptor beta chain in context. Its antigen remains unknown. The sample comes from a study of T cell responses to AZD1222 COVID-19 vaccine. Points from the study as a whole: Dominant CD4 TCR responses targeted spike regions 160-218 and 743-854. Repertoires were obtained solely post-peak T cell response. Among the donors, most were white British and more were female, and clonal diversity was possibly underestimated. An increase in Spike-specific TCR breadth and depth was observed after two AZD1222 doses.

The table came from immunoSEQ multiplex PCR; TCRdb's copy has only in-frame clones and leaves some out. The data contain 25,000 to 30,000 clones, around 90% of them singletons. The CDR3 totals 15 residues. Germline V gene lookup returns CDR1 SGHRS and CDR2 YFSETQ. The ends were cut back, 0 bases at V and 0 bases at J, with 7 bases in the middle. Sequencing was performed on peripheral blood, taken on day 0 of AZD1222 vaccination. The V gene is TRBV5-1, the J gene TRBJ2-1; D gene unclear. The clonotype was recovered from an adult in good health. This chain's CDR3 is CASSLDSISYNEQFF. Written as DNA, the CDR3 is TGCGCCAGCAGCTTGGACAGCATCTCCTACAATGAGCAGTTCTTC.